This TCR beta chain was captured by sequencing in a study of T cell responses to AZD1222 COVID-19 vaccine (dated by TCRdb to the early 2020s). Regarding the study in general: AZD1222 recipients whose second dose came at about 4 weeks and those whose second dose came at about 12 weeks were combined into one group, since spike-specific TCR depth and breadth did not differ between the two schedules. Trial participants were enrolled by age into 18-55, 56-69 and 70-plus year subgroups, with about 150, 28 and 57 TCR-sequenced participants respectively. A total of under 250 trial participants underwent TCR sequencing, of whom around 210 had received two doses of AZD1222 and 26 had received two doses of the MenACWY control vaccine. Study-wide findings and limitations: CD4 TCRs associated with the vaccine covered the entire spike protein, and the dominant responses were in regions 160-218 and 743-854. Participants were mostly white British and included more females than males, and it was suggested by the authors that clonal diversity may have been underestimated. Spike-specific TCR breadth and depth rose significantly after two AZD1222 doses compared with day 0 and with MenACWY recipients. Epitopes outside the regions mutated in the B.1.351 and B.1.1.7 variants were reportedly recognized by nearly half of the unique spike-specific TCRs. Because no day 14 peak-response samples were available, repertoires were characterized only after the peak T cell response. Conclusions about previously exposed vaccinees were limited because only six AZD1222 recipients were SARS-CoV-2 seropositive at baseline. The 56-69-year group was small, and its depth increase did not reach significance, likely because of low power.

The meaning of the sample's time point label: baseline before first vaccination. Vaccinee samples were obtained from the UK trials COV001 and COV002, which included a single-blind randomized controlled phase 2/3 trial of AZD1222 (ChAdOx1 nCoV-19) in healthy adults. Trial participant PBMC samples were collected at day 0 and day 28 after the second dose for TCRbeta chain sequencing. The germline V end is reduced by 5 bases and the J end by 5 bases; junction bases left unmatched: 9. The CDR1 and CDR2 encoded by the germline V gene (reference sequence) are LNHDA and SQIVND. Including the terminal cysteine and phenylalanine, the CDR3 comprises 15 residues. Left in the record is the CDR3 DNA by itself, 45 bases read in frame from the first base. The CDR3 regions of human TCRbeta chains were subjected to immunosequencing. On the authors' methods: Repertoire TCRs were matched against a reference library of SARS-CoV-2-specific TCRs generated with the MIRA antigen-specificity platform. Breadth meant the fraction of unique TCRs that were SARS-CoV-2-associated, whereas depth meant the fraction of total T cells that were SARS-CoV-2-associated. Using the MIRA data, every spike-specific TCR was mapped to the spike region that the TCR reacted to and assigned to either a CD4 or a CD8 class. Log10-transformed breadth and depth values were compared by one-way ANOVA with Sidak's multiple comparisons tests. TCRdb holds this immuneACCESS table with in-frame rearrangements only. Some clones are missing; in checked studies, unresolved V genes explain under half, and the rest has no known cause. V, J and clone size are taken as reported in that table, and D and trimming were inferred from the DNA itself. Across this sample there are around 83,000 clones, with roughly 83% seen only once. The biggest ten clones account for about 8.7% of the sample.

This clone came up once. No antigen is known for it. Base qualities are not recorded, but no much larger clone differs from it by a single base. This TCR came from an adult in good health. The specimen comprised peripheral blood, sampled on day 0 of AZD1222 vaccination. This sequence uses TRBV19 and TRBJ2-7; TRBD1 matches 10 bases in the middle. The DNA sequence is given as TGTGCCAGTAGTGCACCGGGACAGGGGTCGGACGAGCAGTACTTC. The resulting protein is CASSAPGQGSDEQYF.